This T cell receptor beta chain was profiled in a study of blood T cell repertoires in COVID-19. Overall study: Material from acute and convalescent COVID-19 was sourced from the United States, Italy and Spain. T cells, B-cell-depleted T cells, or PBMCs provided the cDNA or gDNA that served as material.

In the original analysis: How many nucleated cells were present was estimated from reference gene primer amplification. This table comes from immunoSEQ multiplex PCR, and its TCRdb copy is limited to in-frame clones, with some not included. That table gives V, J and clone size, and the DNA gave D and trimming. Of tens of thousands of clones listed, around 79% are singletons. The germline V gene has CDR1 KGHSH and CDR2 LQKENI. After removal of 3 bases from V and 0 bases from J, the junction contained 2 bases not matched to a gene. The CDR3 loop spans 16 amino acids. The sequence derives from a human donor in a cohort sampled during active COVID-19. The chain is built from TRBV18 and TRBJ2-2; 9 bases match TRBD1. Source material: peripheral blood. In DNA form, the CDR3 reads TGTGCCAGCTCACCCAGGACAGGGGCGAACACCGGGGAGCTGTTTTTT. It yields the protein CASSPRTGANTGELFF. Full variable domain (rest looked up from reference TRBV18 and TRBJ2-2): NAGVMQNPRHLVRRRGQEARLRCSPMKGHSHVYWYRQLPEEGLKFMVYLQKENIIDESGMPKERFSAEFPKEGPSILRIQQVVRGDSAAYFCASSPRTGANTGELFFGEGSRLTVL.